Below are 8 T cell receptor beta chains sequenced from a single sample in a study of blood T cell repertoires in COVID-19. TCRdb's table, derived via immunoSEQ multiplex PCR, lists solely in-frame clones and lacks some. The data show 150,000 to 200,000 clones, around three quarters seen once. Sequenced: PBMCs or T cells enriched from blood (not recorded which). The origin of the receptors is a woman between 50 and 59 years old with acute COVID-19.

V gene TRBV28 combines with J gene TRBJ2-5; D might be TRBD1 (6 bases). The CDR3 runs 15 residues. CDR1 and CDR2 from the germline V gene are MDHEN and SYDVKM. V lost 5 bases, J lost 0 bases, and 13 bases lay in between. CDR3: CASSAVGTNQETQYF. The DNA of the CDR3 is TGTGCCAGCAGTGCCGTCGGGACAAACCAAGAGACCCAGTACTTC.

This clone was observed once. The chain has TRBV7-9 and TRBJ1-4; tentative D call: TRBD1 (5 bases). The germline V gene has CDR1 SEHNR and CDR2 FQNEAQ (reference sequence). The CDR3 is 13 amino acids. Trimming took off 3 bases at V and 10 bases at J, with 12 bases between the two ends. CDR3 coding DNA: TGTGCCAGCAGCTTGGACGACGGGGGAAAACTGTTTTTT. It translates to CASSLDDGGKLFF.

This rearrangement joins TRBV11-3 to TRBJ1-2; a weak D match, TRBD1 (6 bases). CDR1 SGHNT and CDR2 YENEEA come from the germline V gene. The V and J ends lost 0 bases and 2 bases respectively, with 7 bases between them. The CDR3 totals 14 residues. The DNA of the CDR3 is TGTGCCAGCAGCTTAGAACAGGGAAACTATGGCTACACCTTC. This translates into CASSLEQGNYGYTF.

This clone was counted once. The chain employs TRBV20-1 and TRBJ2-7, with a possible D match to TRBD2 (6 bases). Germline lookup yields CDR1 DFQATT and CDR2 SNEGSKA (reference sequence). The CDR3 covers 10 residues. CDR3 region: CSAGGGNSRV. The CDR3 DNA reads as TGCAGTGCCGGGGGTGGGAACAGCAGGGTC.

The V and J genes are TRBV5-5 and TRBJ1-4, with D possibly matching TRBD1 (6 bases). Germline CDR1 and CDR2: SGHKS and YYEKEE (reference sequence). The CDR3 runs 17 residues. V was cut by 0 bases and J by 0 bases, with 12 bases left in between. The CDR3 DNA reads TGTGCCAGCAGCTTGGAACAGGGAGTTGCAACTAATGAAAAACTGTTTTTT. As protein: CASSLEQGVATNEKLFF.

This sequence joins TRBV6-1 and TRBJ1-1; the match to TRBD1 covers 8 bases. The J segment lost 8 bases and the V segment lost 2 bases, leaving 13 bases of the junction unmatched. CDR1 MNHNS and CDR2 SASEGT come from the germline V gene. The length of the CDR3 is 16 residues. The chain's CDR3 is CASSELLVGQGGEAFF. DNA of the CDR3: TGTGCCAGCAGTGAACTTCTGGTCGGACAGGGTGGCGAAGCTTTCTTT.

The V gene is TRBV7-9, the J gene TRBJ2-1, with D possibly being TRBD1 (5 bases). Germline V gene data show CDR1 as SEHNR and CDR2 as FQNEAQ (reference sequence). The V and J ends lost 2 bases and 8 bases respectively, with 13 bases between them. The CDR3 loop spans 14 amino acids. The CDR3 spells CASSLSQASHEQFF. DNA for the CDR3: TGTGCCAGCAGCTTATCACAGGCGAGCCATGAGCAGTTCTTC.

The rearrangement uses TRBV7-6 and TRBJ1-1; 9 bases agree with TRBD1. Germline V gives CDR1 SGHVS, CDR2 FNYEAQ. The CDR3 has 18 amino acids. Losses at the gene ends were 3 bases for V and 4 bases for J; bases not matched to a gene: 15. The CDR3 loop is CASSFLLATGGDPTEAFF. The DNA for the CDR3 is TGTGCCAGCAGCTTTCTTTTAGCGACAGGGGGGGATCCCACTGAAGCTTTCTTT.